These T cell receptor beta chains were read from a single sample in a study of blood T cell repertoires in COVID-19. Assay used: immunoSEQ multiplex PCR; TCRdb lists only in-frame clones, some missing. The sample carries around 150,000 clones, around 87% recorded once. Sequencing was done on a sample of peripheral blood. These receptors all stem from a woman aged 40 to 50 with acute or convalescent COVID-19. Both conserved end residues are part of each CDR3. Each record gives: clone size, V gene, D gene, J gene, CDR3 protein, CDR3 DNA. A D gene is named only where the DNA matches it firmly. Size values are once, few and many counts, or a class for expanded clones, and some rows have none.

clone size: -; V gene: TRBV9; D gene: TRBD1; J gene: TRBJ2-1; CDR3 protein: CASSAPRGLSSYNEQFF; CDR3 DNA: TGTGCCAGCAGCGCTCCCAGGGGGTTGAGCTCCTACAATGAGCAGTTCTTC
clone size: -; V gene: TRBV20-1; D gene: -; J gene: TRBJ1-2; CDR3 protein: CSATHPYGYTF; CDR3 DNA: TGCAGTGCTACACACCCATATGGCTACACCTTC
clone size: -; V gene: TRBV7-6; D gene: TRBD2; J gene: TRBJ2-3; CDR3 protein: CASSLLAGGFPSTDTQYF; CDR3 DNA: TGTGCCAGCAGCTTACTTGCGGGGGGATTCCCTAGCACAGATACGCAGTATTTT
clone size: -; V gene: TRBV4-3; D gene: TRBD1; J gene: TRBJ2-6; CDR3 protein: CASSSQSTGDGANVLTF; CDR3 DNA: TGCGCCAGCAGCTCACAATCGACAGGGGACGGGGCCAACGTCCTGACTTTC
clone size: once; V gene: TRBV18; D gene: -; J gene: TRBJ2-1; CDR3 protein: CASSPSLDNEQFF; CDR3 DNA: TGTGCCAGCTCCCCTAGCTTAGACAATGAGCAGTTCTTC
clone size: -; V gene: TRBV21-1; D gene: -; J gene: TRBJ1-2; CDR3 protein: CASGGGRVGYGYTF; CDR3 DNA: TGTGCCAGCGGCGGGGGAAGGGTTGGCTATGGCTACACCTTC
clone size: -; V gene: TRBV5-1; D gene: TRBD1; J gene: TRBJ1-2; CDR3 protein: CASSLGDRDFGYTF; CDR3 DNA: TGCGCCAGCAGCTTGGGGGACAGGGATTTTGGCTACACCTTC
clone size: -; V gene: TRBV4-2; D gene: TRBD2; J gene: TRBJ2-1; CDR3 protein: CASSQDLASGAYNEQFF; CDR3 DNA: TGTGCCAGCAGCCAAGATCTAGCTAGCGGGGCCTACAATGAGCAGTTCTTC
clone size: -; V gene: TRBV12-3/TRBV12-4; D gene: -; J gene: TRBJ2-1; CDR3 protein: CASSLGPRSEQFF; CDR3 DNA: TGTGCCAGCAGTTTAGGGCCCCGCAGTGAGCAGTTCTTC
clone size: -; V gene: TRBV3-1/TRBV3-2; D gene: -; J gene: TRBJ1-4; CDR3 protein: CASSLQGTNEKLFF; CDR3 DNA: TGTGCCAGCAGCCTACAGGGAACTAATGAAAAACTGTTTTTT
clone size: -; V gene: TRBV2; D gene: TRBD2; J gene: TRBJ2-3; CDR3 protein: CASSDSGADTQYF; CDR3 DNA: TGTGCCAGCAGCGATAGCGGGGCAGATACGCAGTATTTT
clone size: -; V gene: TRBV27; D gene: -; J gene: TRBJ1-4; CDR3 protein: CASRRGTTTNEKLFF; CDR3 DNA: TGTGCCAGCCGACGGGGTACTACAACTAATGAAAAACTGTTTTTT
clone size: -; V gene: TRBV6-5; D gene: -; J gene: TRBJ1-6; CDR3 protein: CASRPALAVNSPLHF; CDR3 DNA: TGTGCCAGCCGTCCCGCCTTGGCAGTTAATTCACCCCTCCACTTT
clone size: once; V gene: TRBV30; D gene: TRBD2; J gene: TRBJ2-7; CDR3 protein: CAWSVRELAGATYEQYF; CDR3 DNA: TGTGCCTGGAGTGTACGGGAACTAGCGGGAGCGACCTACGAGCAGTACTTC
clone size: once; V gene: TRBV19; D gene: TRBD1; J gene: TRBJ2-3; CDR3 protein: CATSGQGSTDTQYF; CDR3 DNA: TGTGCCACCTCGGGACAGGGCAGCACAGATACGCAGTATTTT
clone size: -; V gene: TRBV4-2; D gene: -; J gene: TRBJ1-2; CDR3 protein: CASSQDGSARYGYTF; CDR3 DNA: TGTGCCAGCAGCCAAGATGGTTCAGCTAGGTATGGCTACACCTTC
clone size: -; V gene: TRBV7-2; D gene: -; J gene: TRBJ2-7; CDR3 protein: CASSFRGGYEQYF; CDR3 DNA: TGTGCCAGCAGCTTTAGGGGGGGCTACGAGCAGTACTTC
clone size: once; V gene: TRBV9; D gene: -; J gene: TRBJ2-2; CDR3 protein: CASTGFTGELFF; CDR3 DNA: TGTGCCAGCACAGGGTTCACCGGGGAGCTGTTTTTT
clone size: -; V gene: TRBV27; D gene: -; J gene: TRBJ2-5; CDR3 protein: CASSLGVGTQYF; CDR3 DNA: TGTGCCAGCAGTTTGGGCGTAGGGACCCAGTACTTC
clone size: -; V gene: TRBV5-1; D gene: -; J gene: TRBJ2-2; CDR3 protein: CSSTEQGGATGELFF; CDR3 DNA: TGCTCCAGCACGGAACAGGGTGGGGCAACCGGGGAGCTGTTTTTT
clone size: -; V gene: TRBV6-2/TRBV6-3; D gene: TRBD2; J gene: TRBJ2-7; CDR3 protein: CASSDGGFDEQYF; CDR3 DNA: TGTGCCAGCAGCGACGGGGGGTTCGACGAGCAGTACTTC
clone size: few; V gene: TRBV19; D gene: -; J gene: TRBJ1-2; CDR3 protein: CASSRKGQAYGYTF; CDR3 DNA: TGTGCCAGTAGTAGGAAAGGACAAGCCTATGGCTACACCTTC
clone size: -; V gene: TRBV6-6; D gene: -; J gene: TRBJ1-3; CDR3 protein: CASIPRPSTGNTIYF; CDR3 DNA: TGTGCCAGCATCCCCCGCCCTTCTACGGGAAACACCATATATTTT
clone size: once; V gene: TRBV5-3; D gene: TRBD2; J gene: TRBJ2-2; CDR3 protein: CARRFSSGGTGELFF; CDR3 DNA: TGTGCCAGAAGATTTTCTAGCGGGGGCACCGGGGAGCTGTTTTTT
clone size: -; V gene: TRBV11-2; D gene: -; J gene: TRBJ2-3; CDR3 protein: CASSLGRGADTQYF; CDR3 DNA: TGTGCCAGCAGCTTAGGGCGGGGTGCAGATACGCAGTATTTT
clone size: -; V gene: TRBV6-5; D gene: -; J gene: TRBJ1-2; CDR3 protein: CASSRDSLGYTF; CDR3 DNA: TGTGCCAGCAGCAGGGATTCGTTGGGCTACACCTTC
clone size: -; V gene: TRBV12-3/TRBV12-4; D gene: TRBD1; J gene: TRBJ1-1; CDR3 protein: CASSLDRGKEAFF; CDR3 DNA: TGTGCCAGCAGTTTAGACAGGGGGAAGGAAGCTTTCTTT
clone size: -; V gene: TRBV30; D gene: TRBD2; J gene: TRBJ2-1; CDR3 protein: CAWRRTSGGGEQFF; CDR3 DNA: TGTGCCTGGAGGCGGACTAGCGGGGGTGGGGAGCAGTTCTTC
clone size: -; V gene: TRBV21-1; D gene: -; J gene: TRBJ2-7; CDR3 protein: CASSLTAKYEQYF; CDR3 DNA: TGTGCCAGCAGCCTTACAGCCAAATACGAGCAGTACTTC
clone size: -; V gene: TRBV6-6; D gene: -; J gene: TRBJ1-1; CDR3 protein: CASNRNTVNTEAFF; CDR3 DNA: TGTGCCAGCAACAGGAACACAGTGAACACTGAAGCTTTCTTT
clone size: -; V gene: TRBV4-3; D gene: -; J gene: TRBJ2-1; CDR3 protein: CASSQDLGAISSYNEQFF; CDR3 DNA: TGCGCCAGCAGCCAAGATCTAGGGGCCATAAGCTCCTACAATGAGCAGTTCTTC
clone size: -; V gene: TRBV6-5; D gene: -; J gene: TRBJ1-1; CDR3 protein: CASSYGPNTEAFF; CDR3 DNA: TGTGCCAGCAGTTACGGGCCGAACACTGAAGCTTTCTTT
clone size: -; V gene: TRBV6-2/TRBV6-3; D gene: TRBD2; J gene: TRBJ2-1; CDR3 protein: CASSPQGILAGASYNEQFF; CDR3 DNA: TGTGCCAGCAGCCCACAGGGGATTCTAGCGGGAGCTTCCTACAATGAGCAGTTCTTC
clone size: -; V gene: TRBV28; D gene: TRBD1; J gene: TRBJ1-5; CDR3 protein: CASSSSRGNQPQHF; CDR3 DNA: TGTGCCAGCAGCTCAAGCAGGGGGAATCAGCCCCAGCATTTT
clone size: once; V gene: TRBV6-5; D gene: -; J gene: TRBJ1-4; CDR3 protein: CASSYSPGVGYEKLFF; CDR3 DNA: TGTGCCAGCAGTTACTCTCCAGGGGTGGGGTATGAAAAACTGTTTTTT
clone size: -; V gene: TRBV3-1/TRBV3-2; D gene: -; J gene: TRBJ2-7; CDR3 protein: CASTTGWGYEQYF; CDR3 DNA: TGTGCCAGCACGACAGGTTGGGGGTACGAGCAGTACTTC
clone size: few; V gene: TRBV7-9; D gene: -; J gene: TRBJ1-1; CDR3 protein: CASSSQGNTEAFF; CDR3 DNA: TGTGCCAGCAGCTCACAGGGGAACACTGAAGCTTTCTTT
clone size: -; V gene: TRBV4-3; D gene: -; J gene: TRBJ2-3; CDR3 protein: CASSRESAGGTDTQYF; CDR3 DNA: TGCGCCAGCAGCCGAGAAAGTGCCGGGGGCACAGATACGCAGTATTTT
clone size: -; V gene: TRBV6-6; D gene: -; J gene: TRBJ1-2; CDR3 protein: CASTDSNYGYTF; CDR3 DNA: TGTGCCAGCACCGACAGTAACTATGGCTACACCTTC
clone size: -; V gene: TRBV27; D gene: TRBD1; J gene: TRBJ1-2; CDR3 protein: CASSLSAGGNYGYTF; CDR3 DNA: TGTGCCAGCAGTTTATCGGCAGGGGGGAACTATGGCTACACCTTC
clone size: once; V gene: TRBV27; D gene: -; J gene: TRBJ2-3; CDR3 protein: CASMGAGASTDTQYF; CDR3 DNA: TGTGCCAGCATGGGGGCCGGGGCCAGCACAGATACGCAGTATTTT